This T cell receptor beta chain was observed in a study of T-cell reconstitution after alpha-beta-depleted transplantation in children. A library of TCRbeta sequences, prepared with unique molecular identifiers, was generated. Each CDR3 protein is one row after TCRdb ran MiXCR on the PCR reads. The sample holds 360,000 or so distinct CDR3 sequences, about 20% seen once. Germline V gene lookup returns CDR1 DFQATT and CDR2 SNEGSKA (reference sequence). With 6 bases removed from V and 1 base from J, the gap between germline ends came to 15 bases. This CDR3 region has 14 residues. This chain connects TRBV20-1 to TRBJ1-1; D possibly corresponds to TRBD1 (5 bases). This clonotype originated in a human donor who donated a stem cell graft to a child with acute myeloid leukemia. The sequencing used PBMCs from the stem cell graft donor, collected from the stem cell graft. As DNA, the CDR3 is TGCAGTGCCCCCCCGGGGCGGCAGAACACTGAAGCTTTCTTT. This encodes CSAPPGRQNTEAFF.